This note documents a single T cell receptor beta chain sequence. This CDR3 spans 13 amino acids. Deletions cut 7 bases from V and 1 base from J, with 7 bases between. The germline gives CDR1 MDHEN, CDR2 SYDVKM. The sample originates from a study of blood T cell repertoires in COVID-19. The overall study: Italy, Spain and the United States were the sources of the convalescent and acute COVID-19 samples. Sample material is recorded as cDNA or gDNA derived from T cells, B-cell-depleted T cells, or PBMCs.

In the original analysis: Reference gene primer amplification gave nucleated cell count estimates. Assay: immunoSEQ multiplex PCR; the TCRdb copy retains only in-frame clones and omits some. V, J and clone size are those of that table, while D and trimming were read from the DNA. The profile shows approximately 70,000 clones, 91% of them singletons. The sample taken for sequencing was peripheral blood. This receptor was obtained from a human donor with active COVID-19. The donor label of this sample is uncertain. This chain joins TRBV28 and TRBJ2-2; D is uncertain. CDR3 bases: TGTGCCAGCATCCAGGAGAACACCGGGGAGCTGTTTTTT. Encoded protein: CASIQENTGELFF.